This T cell receptor beta chain appears in the sequencing data of a study of response to subunit inactivated influenza vaccine. Each CDR3 protein gets one entry after TCRdb re-called the RT-PCR reads with MiXCR. This table has some 570,000 distinct CDR3 sequences, approximately 11% appearing once. V was trimmed by 1 base and J by 5 bases, leaving 9 bases between them. The CDR3 runs to 13 residues. The germline CDR1 and CDR2 sequences are SNHLY and FYNNEI. The sample was also linked to a second study, of T cells expressing NK-cell markers. That work states: 5'RACE template switching with UMIs generated TCR beta cDNA. Within the sequenced cohort of eight donors, seven exhibited HCMV seropositivity and one was seronegative. Dominant NKG2C+ clonotypes accounted for roughly 1.0-8% of CD8+ T cells in 5 to 7 donors. The study did not resolve the HCMV specificity of expanded NKG2C+ T cell clones.

The clonotype originates from a man between 45 and 60 years old who received an inactivated influenza vaccine. The material sequenced was PBMCs from blood, taken on the day of vaccination. The V call is TRBV2, the J call TRBJ2-7; a possible D gene is TRBD1 (6 bases). The CDR3 loop reads CASSEDRDHEQYF. The CDR3 region has the DNA TGTGCCAGCAGTGAAGACAGGGACCACGAGCAGTACTTC. The complete variable domain, with remaining parts taken from reference TRBV2 and TRBJ2-7, reads EPEVTQTPSHQVTQMGQEVILRCVPISNHLYFYWYRQILGQKVEFLVSFYNNEISEKSEIFDDQFSVERPDGSNFTLKIRSTKLEDSAMYFCASSEDRDHEQYFGPGTRLTVT.